These 25 T cell receptor beta chains originate from one sample sequenced in a study of T cell changes during pregnancy in multiple sclerosis. Clones were sequenced by immunoSEQ multiplex PCR, and TCRdb holds only the in-frame ones, with some missing. The data contain more than 80,000 clones, about 90% of them singletons. The sequenced sample was peripheral blood, obtained after pregnancy. The receptors stem from a female donor with multiple sclerosis, enrolled in a pregnancy study.

CDR3 DNA sequence: TGCGCCAGCAGCACGGGATCTGGCACCGGGGAGCTGTTTTTT. Protein sequence: CASSTGSGTGELFF. The gene calls are TRBV5-1 and TRBJ2-2; TRBD2 might be the D (5 bases). V lost 4 bases and J 4 bases, leaving 11 bases between the germline ends. CDR1 is SGHRS and CDR2 is YFSETQ in the germline V gene. The CDR3 sequence is 14 residues long.

Concerning this clone itself: Germline is not matched at one junction end, which may reflect a read error. This chain connects TRBV19 to TRBJ1-4; D is ambiguous. Per the germline V gene, CDR1 is LNHDA and CDR2 is SQIVND (reference sequence). The CDR3 runs 17 residues. The CDR3 nucleotides are TGCCCCGGGGTTTTTGGGGAAGGGATCGCAACTAATGAAAAACTGTTTTTT. Its protein product is CPGVFGEGIATNEKLFF.

The chain links TRBV21-1 to TRBJ1-6; the table names TRBD1, a call not compared with the DNA. TRBV21-1 counts as a pseudogene. The CDR3 is 15 amino acids. This chain's CDR3 is CASSRTGRENSPLHF. DNA for the CDR3: TGTGCCAGCAGTAGGACAGGGAGGGAGAATTCACCCCTCCACTTT.

The genes are TRBV29-1 and TRBJ2-5; TRBD1 might be the D (6 bases). The CDR3 contains 14 residues. With 3 bases removed from V and 1 base from J, the gap between germline ends came to 12 bases. Per the germline V gene, CDR1 is SQVTM and CDR2 is ANQGSEA. CDR3 amino acids: CSVDDRRVQETQYF. CDR3 DNA sequence: TGCAGCGTTGACGACAGGAGAGTCCAAGAGACCCAGTACTTC.

The chain joins TRBV9 to TRBJ1-4; no firm D call. The CDR3 is 15 amino acids. The germline V gene has CDR1 SGDLS and CDR2 YYNGEE. Trimming cost V 4 bases and J 0 bases, with 10 bases left between them. CDR3 region: CASSSTTTTNEKLFF. Here the CDR3 DNA reads TGTGCCAGCAGCTCGACGACAACAACTAATGAAAAACTGTTTTTT.

This clone has a single count. V and J are TRBV5-4 and TRBJ1-3, with a possible D match to TRBD1 (6 bases). Trimming removed 4 bases at V and 4 bases at J, with 9 bases between. CDR1 and CDR2 (germline): SGHNT, YYREEE (reference sequence). This CDR3 region has 13 residues. The CDR3 DNA is TGTGCCAGCAGCGTACAGGGAGGAAACACCATATATTTT. Its protein product is CASSVQGGNTIYF.

The chain combines TRBV5-1 with TRBJ2-2, with TRBD2 as a possible D gene (5 bases). The CDR3 has 16 amino acids. The germline V gene encodes CDR1 SGHRS and CDR2 YFSETQ. Trimming took 3 bases from V and 4 from J, leaving 16 bases between them. In DNA, the CDR3 is TGCGCCAGCAGCTCAGGAGCCGGGGTGGGCACCGGGGAGCTGTTTTTT. It codes for CASSSGAGVGTGELFF.

This chain connects TRBV2 to TRBJ1-1; 10 bases are a match to TRBD1. Germline V lookup: CDR1 SNHLY, CDR2 FYNNEI. Losses at the gene ends were 6 bases for V and 9 bases for J; bases not matched to a gene: 10. There are 14 residues in the CDR3. CDR3 amino acids: CASREYPGQGKAFF. CDR3 nucleotides: TGTGCCAGCAGGGAGTATCCGGGACAGGGGAAAGCTTTCTTT.

The genes are TRBV4-2 and TRBJ2-7; tentatively, D is TRBD1 (5 bases). CDR3 length: 13 residues. V was pared by 0 bases and J by 8 bases, with 11 bases between. Per the germline V gene, CDR1 is LGHNA and CDR2 is YNFKEQ. The CDR3 DNA reads TGTGCCAGCAGCCAAGAGAGAAGGGGTAAGCAGTACTTC. Translation gives CASSQERRGKQYF.

The J gene is TRBJ1-1, the V gene TRBV11-1; TRBD1 aligns across 8 bases. Germline V gene sequence: CDR1 SGHAT, CDR2 FQDESV (reference sequence). J was trimmed by 4 bases and V by 11 bases; bases with no gene match: 12. The CDR3 spans 14 residues. DNA for the CDR3: TGTGCCTCCGGGGTCGACAGGGGTAGCACTGAAGCTTTCTTT. Its protein product is CASGVDRGSTEAFF. Full variable domain (remainder filled in from reference TRBV11-1 and TRBJ1-1): EAEVAQSPRYKITEKSQAVAFWCDPISGHATLYWYRQILGQGPELLVQFQDESVVDDSQLPKDRFSAERLKGVDSTLKIQPAELGDSAMYLCASGVDRGSTEAFFGQGTRLTVV.

This clone was detected a few times. The rearrangement links TRBV19 to TRBJ1-5; 7 bases line up with TRBD1. This CDR3 spans 15 amino acids. Germline-derived CDR1 and CDR2 are LNHDA and SQIVND (reference sequence). With 6 bases clipped from V and 0 bases from J, the junction kept 5 bases outside the gene matches. For the CDR3, the DNA is TGTGCCAGTAGCACAGGGGATTATAGCAATCAGCCCCAGCATTTT. It encodes CASSTGDYSNQPQHF.

This clone has a handful of counts. V is TRBV7-9 and J is TRBJ1-1; weak D call: TRBD1 (6 bases). The CDR3 is made up of 13 amino acids. In germline, CDR1 is SEHNR, CDR2 FQNEAQ (reference sequence). V was shortened by 5 bases and J by 7 bases, with 14 bases between the two germline ends. The CDR3 reads CASSRTGLDEAFF. The CDR3 bases are TGTGCCAGCAGCCGTACAGGGCTCGATGAAGCTTTCTTT.

The V call is TRBV19, the J call TRBJ1-1, with 7 bases aligning to TRBD1. This CDR3 spans 14 amino acids. Germline CDR1 LNHDA, CDR2 SQIVND (reference sequence). V trimming: 5 bases; J trimming: 4 bases; junction bases outside the gene matches: 7. Here the CDR3 reads CASSYGTVGTEAFF. DNA of the CDR3: TGTGCCAGTAGTTACGGGACAGTTGGCACTGAAGCTTTCTTT.

This chain links TRBV7-3 with TRBJ2-1; D possibly corresponds to TRBD2 (5 bases). Germline assignment: CDR1 SGHTA and CDR2 FQGTGA. The CDR3 is made up of 15 amino acids. The V end lost 5 bases, the J end lost 0 bases, and 11 bases lay between the germline ends. The chain's CDR3 is CASSTGVNSYNEQFF. As DNA, the CDR3 is TGTGCCAGCAGCACCGGGGTAAACTCCTACAATGAGCAGTTCTTC.

The V call is TRBV7-9, the J call TRBJ1-6; no firm D call. The CDR3 contains 16 residues. Germline CDR1 is SEHNR and CDR2 is FQNEAQ (reference sequence). Trimming removed 0 bases from V and 5 bases from J, with 11 bases in between. CDR3 DNA: TGTGCCAGCAGCTTAGCGGAGGCGGCCAATAATTCACCCCTCCACTTT. Its translation is CASSLAEAANNSPLHF.

The chain has TRBV5-4 and TRBJ2-3; TRBD2 matches 8 bases. In germline, CDR1 is SGHNT, CDR2 YYREEE (reference sequence). Germline trimming cut 1 base from V and 5 bases from J; bases unmatched to any gene: 3. CDR3 length equals 14 residues. DNA for the CDR3: TGTGCCAGCAGCTTGCAAGCGGGGGAAGATACGCAGTATTTT. Translating it yields CASSLQAGEDTQYF.

This rearrangement joins TRBV2 to TRBJ1-5; D perhaps matches TRBD1 (6 bases). The CDR3 consists of 18 residues. V was shortened by 6 bases and J by 3 bases, with 24 bases between the two germline ends. Germline values: CDR1 SNHLY, CDR2 FYNNEI. This CDR3 is CASSLRTLLQGFNQPQHF. CDR3 nucleotides: TGTGCCAGCAGCCTACGTACCCTGTTACAGGGCTTCAATCAGCCCCAGCATTTT.

V and J are TRBV2 and TRBJ2-1; 7 bases fit TRBD2. J was trimmed by 9 bases and V by 6 bases; bases with no gene match: 8. Germline V gene data show CDR1 as SNHLY and CDR2 as FYNNEI. There are 13 residues in the CDR3. The CDR3 DNA sequence: TGTGCCAGCAGGACCGGGGGGACTGGTGAGCAGTTCTTC. Its protein product is CASRTGGTGEQFF.

The rearrangement uses TRBV21-1 and TRBJ1-3; the D segment call TRBD1 is taken from the table without a DNA check. TRBV21-1 is a pseudogene. The CDR3 contains 16 residues. For the CDR3, the DNA is TGTGCCAGCAGCAAAGTTCAGGGGAGCTCTGGAAACACCATATATTTT. Its protein is CASSKVQGSSGNTIYF.

The rearrangement uses TRBV5-6 and TRBJ1-1; TRBD1 agrees at 9 bases. This CDR3 comprises 14 residues. Per germline, CDR1 SGHDT and CDR2 YYEEEE. V lost 5 bases, J lost 4 bases, and 6 bases stayed unmatched. The CDR3 reads CASRSGQGFTEAFF. In nucleotides, the CDR3 is TGTGCCAGCAGGAGTGGACAGGGGTTCACTGAAGCTTTCTTT.

This chain uses TRBV19 with TRBJ2-7, with no clear D. The CDR3 is made up of 13 amino acids. Germline V CDR1 and CDR2: LNHDA, SQIVND (reference sequence). The V gene lost 3 bases and the J gene lost 2 bases, with 8 bases spanning the gap. In DNA form, the CDR3 reads TGTGCCAGTAGTATGCTACCTGCCTACGAGCAGTACTTC. Translated, it gives CASSMLPAYEQYF. Using reference TRBV19 and TRBJ2-7 for the parts outside the CDR3, the full variable domain is DGGITQSPKYLFRKEGQNVTLSCEQNLNHDAMYWYRQDPGQGLRLIYYSQIVNDFQKGDIAEGYSVSREKKESFPLTVTSAQKNPTAFYLCASSMLPAYEQYFGPGTRLTVT.

The chain combines TRBV4-1 with TRBJ1-1; 11 nucleotides align to TRBD1. J gave up 4 bases and V 0 bases, and 10 bases lay outside the gene matches. The CDR3 sequence is 18 residues long. CDR1 MGHRA and CDR2 YSYEKL come from the germline V gene. CDR3 in DNA: TGCGCCAGCAGCCAAGATGACGGACAGGGGGCGGCCATCACTGAAGCTTTCTTT. Translated: CASSQDDGQGAAITEAFF.

The V and J genes are TRBV2 and TRBJ2-1; 11 bases fit TRBD2. The V and J ends lost 6 bases and 9 bases, in that order; junction bases with no gene match: 10. Germline V gives CDR1 SNHLY, CDR2 FYNNEI. The length of the CDR3 is 15 residues. CDR3 residues: CASRTTSGSDTEQFF. The CDR3, as DNA: TGTGCCAGCAGGACTACTAGCGGGAGCGATACTGAGCAGTTCTTC.

The chain has TRBV15 and TRBJ2-7; unclear D gene. V gave up 0 bases and J gave up 2 bases, with 5 bases separating them. Germline V lookup: CDR1 LNHNV, CDR2 YYDKDF (reference sequence). CDR3 length: 13 residues. CDR3 nucleotide sequence: TGTGCCACCAGCAGAGATCCCGCCTACGAGCAGTACTTC. Residues: CATSRDPAYEQYF.

CDR3: CASSIQGKDGYTF. CDR3 nucleotide sequence: TGTGCCAGTAGTATACAGGGGAAGGACGGCTACACCTTC. The V gene is TRBV19, the J gene TRBJ1-2; D is possibly TRBD1 (6 bases). Germline loops: CDR1 LNHDA, CDR2 SQIVND (reference sequence). The length of the CDR3 is 13 residues. The germline V and J ends were trimmed by 2 bases and 8 bases, with 12 bases remaining between them.